These T cell receptor beta chains were read from a single sample in a study of T cell responses to AZD1222 COVID-19 vaccine. Sequencing was performed with immunoSEQ multiplex PCR; in TCRdb, only in-frame clones are kept and a portion is missing. The sample has about 100,000 clones; 70% to 90% are singletons. The sample here was peripheral blood, taken 28 days after the second AZD1222 dose. Source of these receptors: an adult who received the AZD1222 COVID-19 vaccine. Both conserved end residues are part of each CDR3. The D gene is left open where the match is weak.

d_call	v_call	j_call	cdr3_aa	cdr3_nt
-	TRBV6-2/TRBV6-3	TRBJ2-1	CASSALKLFPNEQFF	TGTGCCAGCAGTGCCCTGAAACTTTTCCCCAATGAGCAGTTCTTC
TRBD1	TRBV19	TRBJ1-2	CASSTSGTANYGYTF	TGTGCCAGTAGTACCTCCGGGACAGCTAACTATGGCTACACCTTC
TRBD1	TRBV2	TRBJ1-1	CASRTGGGTEAFF	TGTGCCAGCAGGACAGGGGGAGGGACTGAAGCTTTCTTT
-	TRBV4-3	TRBJ2-1	CASSQDYGGGNEQFF	TGCGCCAGCAGCCAAGATTACGGCGGAGGGAATGAGCAGTTCTTC
TRBD2	TRBV12-3/TRBV12-4	TRBJ2-3	CASSPGGDTQYF	TGTGCCAGCAGCCCCGGGGGGGATACGCAGTATTTT
-	TRBV7-6	TRBJ2-6	CASSLGFGANVLTF	TGTGCCAGCAGCTTAGGGTTCGGGGCCAACGTCCTGACTTTC
-	TRBV5-5	TRBJ1-5	CASSTHLSLNQPQHF	TGTGCCAGCAGCACCCATTTGTCCCTGAATCAGCCCCAGCATTTT
-	TRBV25-1	TRBJ1-6	CASKRNPDSPLHF	TGTGCCAGCAAGAGAAATCCTGATTCACCCCTCCACTTT
-	TRBV5-1	TRBJ2-3	CASSPSTDTQYF	TGCGCCAGCAGCCCCAGCACAGATACGCAGTATTTT
TRBD1	TRBV7-3	TRBJ2-4	CASSLMRTGGIQYF	TGTGCCAGCAGCTTAATGAGGACAGGAGGCATTCAGTACTTC
-	TRBV6-1	TRBJ1-1	CASSERRARTEAFF	TGTGCCAGCAGTGAAAGGCGGGCGCGCACTGAAGCTTTCTTT
-	TRBV6-5	TRBJ1-1	CASSYDTEAFF	TGTGCCAGCAGTTACGACACTGAAGCTTTCTTT
-	TRBV3-1/TRBV3-2	TRBJ2-3	CASSRDTDTQYF	TGTGCCAGCAGCCGGGACACAGATACGCAGTATTTT
-	TRBV28	TRBJ2-7	CASSQIYEQYF	TGTGCCAGCAGTCAAATCTACGAGCAGTACTTC
-	TRBV27	TRBJ2-3	CASRQGGDTDTQYF	TGTGCCAGCAGGCAAGGGGGGGACACAGATACGCAGTATTTT